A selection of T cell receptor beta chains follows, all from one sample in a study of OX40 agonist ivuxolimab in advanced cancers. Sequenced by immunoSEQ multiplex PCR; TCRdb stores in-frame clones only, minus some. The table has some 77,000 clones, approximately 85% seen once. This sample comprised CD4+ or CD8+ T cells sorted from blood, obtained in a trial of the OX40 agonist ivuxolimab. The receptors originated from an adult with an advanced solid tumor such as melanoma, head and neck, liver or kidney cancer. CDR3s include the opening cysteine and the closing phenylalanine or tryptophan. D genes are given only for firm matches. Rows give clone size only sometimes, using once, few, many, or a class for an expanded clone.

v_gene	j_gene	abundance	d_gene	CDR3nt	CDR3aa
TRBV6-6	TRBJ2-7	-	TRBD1	TGTGCCAGCAGTTATGGGACAGGGGTCCTCGAGCAGTACTTC	CASSYGTGVLEQYF
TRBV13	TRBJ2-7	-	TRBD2	TGTGCCAGCAGCCGGTACCTAGCGGGAGGGCCATTGCAGTACTTC	CASSRYLAGGPLQYF
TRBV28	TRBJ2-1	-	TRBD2	TGTGCCAGCAGCTCCACCGGGACTAAAAACAATGAGCAGTTCTTC	CASSSTGTKNNEQFF
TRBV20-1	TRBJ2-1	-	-	TGCAGTGCTAGCAGGGGCAATGAGCAGTTCTTC	CSASRGNEQFF
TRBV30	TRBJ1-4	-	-	TGTGCCTGGCGGGATGAAAAACTGTTTTTT	CAWRDEKLFF
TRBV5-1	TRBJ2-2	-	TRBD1	TGCGCCAGCAGCTTCGGACAGGGGACACACACCGGGGAGCTGTTTTTT	CASSFGQGTHTGELFF
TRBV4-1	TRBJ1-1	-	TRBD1	TGCGCCAGCAGCCAAGCCCTGTCCAGGGGGCCTGTTGAAGCTTTCTTT	CASSQALSRGPVEAFF
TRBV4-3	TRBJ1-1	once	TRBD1	TGCGCCAGCAGCCGGACAGGGCGGGACACTGAAGCTTTCTTT	CASSRTGRDTEAFF
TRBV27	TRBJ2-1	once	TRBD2	TGTGCCAGCAGACGGACTAGCGGGAGGAATGGGCAGTTCTTC	CASRRTSGRNGQFF
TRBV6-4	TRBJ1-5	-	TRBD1	TGTGCCAGCAGGGAGCAGGGGGCGAGCAATCAGCCCCAGCATTTT	CASREQGASNQPQHF
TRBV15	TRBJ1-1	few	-	TGTGCCACCAGCGGAAGACAGACGATGAACACTGAAGCTTTCTTT	CATSGRQTMNTEAFF
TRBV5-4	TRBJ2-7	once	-	TGTGCCAGCAGCCGGGACTCTTACGAGCAGTACTTC	CASSRDSYEQYF
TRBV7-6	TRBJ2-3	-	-	TGTGCCAGCAGCTTAATCGCGTGGGTCCGCACAGATACGCAGTATTTT	CASSLIAWVRTDTQYF
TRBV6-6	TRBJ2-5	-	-	TGTGCCAGCAGTTACTCAGGGTCAACGGAGACCCAGTACTTC	CASSYSGSTETQYF
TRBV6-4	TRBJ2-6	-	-	TGTGCCAGCAGTCCACTCGGAGGGGCGTATGGGGCCAACGTCCTGACTTTC	CASSPLGGAYGANVLTF
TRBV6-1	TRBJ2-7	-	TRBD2	TGTGCCAGCCCAGCGGGAGAGTCGTACGAGCAGTACTTC	CASPAGESYEQYF
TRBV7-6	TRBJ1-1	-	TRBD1	TGTGCCAGCAGCTTCGACGGACAGGGAGTTAGTGAAGCTTTCTTT	CASSFDGQGVSEAFF
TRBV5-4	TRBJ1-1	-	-	TGTGCCAGCAGCTTGGCCGAGACAGGGAACACTGAAGCTTTCTTT	CASSLAETGNTEAFF
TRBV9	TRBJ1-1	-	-	TGTGCCAGCAGCGTACACGGGCTGAACACTGAAGCTTTCTTT	CASSVHGLNTEAFF
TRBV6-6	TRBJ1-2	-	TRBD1	TGTGCCAGCAGTAAGGACCTGACAGGGACTGGCTACACCTTC	CASSKDLTGTGYTF
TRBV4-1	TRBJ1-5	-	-	TGCGCCAGCAGCCAAGATCTAGACGGAGCCTATTATCAGCCCCAGCATTTT	CASSQDLDGAYYQPQHF
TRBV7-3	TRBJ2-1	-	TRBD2	TGTGCCAGCAGCCCCCGGACTAGCGCGAGTGAGCAGTTCTTC	CASSPRTSASEQFF
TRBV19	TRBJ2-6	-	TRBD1	TGTGCCAGTAGGTCTTTAGCCGGGACAGGGAATCCAGGGGCCAACGTCCTGACTTTC	CASRSLAGTGNPGANVLTF
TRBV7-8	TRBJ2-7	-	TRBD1	TGTGCCAGCAGCCAGAGACCGGGACAGACCTACGAGCAGTACTTC	CASSQRPGQTYEQYF
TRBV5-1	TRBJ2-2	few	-	TGCGCCAGCAGCTTGGGAGGGGGATACACCGGGGAGCTGTTTTTT	CASSLGGGYTGELFF
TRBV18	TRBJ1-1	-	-	TGTGCCAGCACTAAAGCGTTGGAAGCTTTCTTT	CASTKALEAFF
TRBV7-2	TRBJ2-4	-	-	TGTGCCAGCAGCCCGGGGATGGCCAAAAACATTCAGTACTTC	CASSPGMAKNIQYF
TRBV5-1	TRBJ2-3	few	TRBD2	TGCGCCAGCAGCTCCGGGACTAGCGGGACCACAGATACGCAGTATTTT	CASSSGTSGTTDTQYF
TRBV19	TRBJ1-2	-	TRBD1	TGTGCCAGTTGGACCAGGGGGGACTATGGCTACACCTTC	CASWTRGDYGYTF